Each of the 6 T cell receptor beta chains below was sequenced from the same sample in a study of beta chain features in type 1 diabetes. Their antigens remain unidentified. Expressed TCRB transcripts were sequenced after all isolated RNA was converted to cDNA. Clones were read by immunoSEQ multiplex PCR, and TCRdb kept only the in-frame ones, dropping some. The data contain about 28,000 clones, 56% of them singletons. Study conclusions and caveats: Shorter TCRB CDR3s, moderately but significantly so, marked every one of the four CD4+ subsets in Type 1 diabetes patients.

Sequencing was carried out using Tregs from blood. These TCRs come from a woman aged 18-35 years with type 1 diabetes.

The chain recombines TRBV6-1 with TRBJ1-5; TRBD1 agrees at 7 bases. This CDR3 region has 14 residues. Germline CDR1 and CDR2: MNHNS and SASEGT. Unmatched junction bases numbered 2, after V lost 4 bases and J lost 2 bases. Written as DNA, the CDR3 is TGTGCCAGCAGTGGACAGGGTGGCAATCAGCCCCAGCATTTT. This codes for CASSGQGGNQPQHF.

This clone was found once. The V and J genes are TRBV27 and TRBJ1-1; D gene uncertain. Germline-derived CDR1 and CDR2 are MNHEY and SMNVEV (reference sequence). The CDR3 sequence is 14 residues long. V lost 5 bases and J lost 5, with 15 bases in between. The DNA of the CDR3 is TGTGCCAGCAGTGCACGGGCCCCGGGGACTGAAGCTTTCTTT. Translated, it gives CASSARAPGTEAFF.

The chain links TRBV5-1 to TRBJ2-5; D gene ambiguous. V lost 5 bases and J lost 5, with 7 bases in between. This CDR3 region has 11 residues. Germline CDR1 reads SGHRS; CDR2 reads YFSETQ. For the CDR3, the DNA is TGCGCCAGCAGATCCGCGGAGACCCAGTACTTC. Its translation: CASRSAETQYF.

This chain links TRBV7-3 with TRBJ2-4, with 13 bases matching TRBD2. The ends lost 2 bases at V and 3 bases at J; junction bases unmatched: 7. Germline-derived CDR1 and CDR2 are SGHTA and FQGTGA. The CDR3 extends over 18 amino acids. CDR3 residues: CASSLRPGLAGIKNIQYF. DNA of the CDR3: TGTGCCAGCAGCTTACGCCCGGGACTAGCGGGGATCAAAAACATTCAGTACTTC.

This chain connects TRBV6-5 to TRBJ2-3, with 8 bases fitting TRBD2. Trimming removed 8 bases from V and 4 bases from J; junction bases left unmatched: 8. Looked up from germline, CDR1 is MNHEY and CDR2 is SVGAGI. This CDR3 is 14 amino acids long. CDR3 DNA: TGTGCCAGCTTCAAAAGCGGGAGCGCAGATACGCAGTATTTT. The encoded protein is CASFKSGSADTQYF.

This chain links TRBV18 with TRBJ2-2; TRBD2 agrees at 8 bases. The CDR3 extends over 16 amino acids. Losses at the gene ends were 2 bases for V and 1 base for J; bases not matched to a gene: 3. The germline V gene has CDR1 KGHSH and CDR2 LQKENI. The CDR3 loop reads CASSPDSGVNTGELFF. CDR3 in DNA: TGTGCCAGCTCACCAGATAGCGGGGTGAACACCGGGGAGCTGTTTTTT.